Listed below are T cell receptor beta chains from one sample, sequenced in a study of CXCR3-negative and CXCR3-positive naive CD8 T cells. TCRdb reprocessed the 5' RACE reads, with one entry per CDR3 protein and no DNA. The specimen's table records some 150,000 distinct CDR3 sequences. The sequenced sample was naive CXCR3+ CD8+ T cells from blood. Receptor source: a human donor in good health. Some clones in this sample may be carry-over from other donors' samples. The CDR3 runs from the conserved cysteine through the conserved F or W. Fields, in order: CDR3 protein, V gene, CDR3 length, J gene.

CATSEHRDRAYEQYF	TRBV15	15	TRBJ2-7
CASGRPWGRDSYEQYF	TRBV6-5	16	TRBJ2-7
CPSGLPTGELFF	TRBV12-5	12	TRBJ2-2
CASMASLSHEQYF	TRBV28	13	TRBJ2-7
CASSFRIPFEQYF	TRBV28	13	TRBJ2-7
CSAQDRVVDGYTF	TRBV29-1	13	TRBJ1-2
CASSSGDRGGGYTF	TRBV7-8	14	TRBJ1-2
CASRIVNTEAFF	TRBV3-2	12	TRBJ1-1
CASSSPQGANEQFF	TRBV27	14	TRBJ2-1
CASSVAGNTEASF	TRBV9	13	TRBJ1-1
CASSLFGGNNHSPLHF	TRBV27	16	TRBJ1-6
CASSFNTYEQYF	TRBV28	12	TRBJ2-7
CASSDQTQGPYGYTF	TRBV9	15	TRBJ1-2
CASRQSRRNHSYEQYF	TRBV23-1	16	TRBJ2-7
CASSLKGVVQYEQFF	TRBV27	15	TRBJ2-1
CASNKQGLSSYEQYF	TRBV7-9	15	TRBJ2-7
CASSRDRLVYEQYF	TRBV28	14	TRBJ2-7
CASSQDPAGGLQETQYF	TRBV4-3	17	TRBJ2-5
CASSTVGGNEQFF	TRBV7-9	13	TRBJ2-1
CASSLAVEIGLAGIRDTQYF	TRBV5-4	20	TRBJ2-3
CATSDSAGGTDTQYF	TRBV24-1	15	TRBJ2-3
CATSRERVGVASSYNEQFF	TRBV15	19	TRBJ2-1
CASSQVEGGGFSYNEQFF	TRBV4-3	18	TRBJ2-1
CASSPDRSSGWETQYF	TRBV5-1	16	TRBJ2-5
CASSLGDLGYEQYF	TRBV5-1	14	TRBJ2-7
CASSPWALRGDIQYF	TRBV28	15	TRBJ2-4
CAIYLPELLAGEPRDTQYF	TRBV7-9	19	TRBJ2-3
CASSPSDRGPYEQYF	TRBV7-9	15	TRBJ2-7
CASNFPEGDQGSTDTQYF	TRBV7-9	18	TRBJ2-3
CASSFHRESYEQYF	TRBV27	14	TRBJ2-7
CASSSDISYNEQFF	TRBV19	14	TRBJ2-1
CASSWDSVNTGELFF	TRBV28	15	TRBJ2-2
CASRMGAPGGTEAFF	TRBV19	15	TRBJ1-1
CASSLPPGLAPTAETQYF	TRBV28	18	TRBJ2-5
CASSPRDWAYNEQFF	TRBV7-2	15	TRBJ2-1
CASSASQRVRYEQYF	TRBV27	15	TRBJ2-7
CASSLAPLAGGASGEQFF	TRBV7-9	18	TRBJ2-1
CSATDTYEQYF	TRBV20-1	11	TRBJ2-7
CASSFPGQGIYEQYF	TRBV7-9	15	TRBJ2-7
CASSQDMGQPYNEQFF	TRBV4-3	16	TRBJ2-1
CASSQTTGGLEKLFF	TRBV4-3	15	TRBJ1-4
CASSLRKWLAENTEAFF	TRBV28	17	TRBJ1-1
CSAIESGTSGNTIYF	TRBV29-1	15	TRBJ1-3
CVSSDTEGNYNEQFF	TRBV6-4	15	TRBJ2-1
CASSPRPSTDTQYF	TRBV28	14	TRBJ2-3
CASSIGQIQETQYF	TRBV28	14	TRBJ2-5
CASSLLRQGVEAFF	TRBV28	14	TRBJ1-1
CASSLRVLAVVGGEETQYF	TRBV7-2	19	TRBJ2-5
CASSSDPFGPAQYF	TRBV7-9	14	TRBJ2-7
CSVETGRTLDTGELFF	TRBV29-1	16	TRBJ2-2
CAWRRQGMPLHF	TRBV30	12	TRBJ1-6
CSASTGLTSYNEQFF	TRBV20-1	15	TRBJ2-1
CASSPLLGTRQENTGELFF	TRBV7-2	19	TRBJ2-2